This TCR beta chain was identified during a study of T-cell memory formation after mild COVID-19. About the research overall: TCR clusters largely stayed donor specific. Overall study findings and caveats: Clones that shrank (day 15 to 85) were balanced CD4/CD8, whereas later expanders leaned CD4+.

Constant-segment primers were used for 5'RACE, and the resulting TCR alpha and TCR beta cDNA libraries carried sample barcodes and UMIs. From the 5' RACE reads, TCRdb called clonotypes with MiXCR, one entry per CDR3 protein. The table has 500,000 to 600,000 distinct CDR3 sequences, more than 15% seen once. The table lists this clonotype with a few counts. What it binds is not known. This receptor was obtained from an adult woman who had mild COVID-19 (a few samples of this study predate the infection). Cell type and time point are not known. The sequencing sample was made of PBMCs or a T cell subset sorted from them (not recorded which).

The CDR3, as DNA: TGCAGTGCTAGAGTAGGACTCCAAGGGGAAGCTTTCTTT. Residues: CSARVGLQGEAFF. The chain carries TRBV20-1 and TRBJ1-1, with D uncertain. The V end lost 1 base, the J end lost 8 bases, and 14 bases lay between the germline ends. Per germline, CDR1 DFQATT and CDR2 SNEGSKA (reference sequence). The CDR3 sequence is 13 residues long.